Listed here are 19 T cell receptor beta chains from one sample, sequenced in a study of blood T cell repertoires in COVID-19 (dated by TCRdb to about 2020). Library construction relied on the immunoSEQ multiplex PCR assay. TCRdb holds this immuneACCESS table with in-frame rearrangements only. Some clones are missing; in checked studies, unresolved V genes explain under half, and the rest has no known cause. The sample table contains about 250,000 clones; only one count was recorded for about 91% of them. Around 6.3% of the sample belongs to the ten largest clones. The material sequenced was peripheral blood. The receptors were sampled from a woman younger than 45 with COVID-19, enrolled during active disease.

The gene calls are TRBV4-1 and TRBJ2-1; 10 bases are shared with TRBD1. Germline V gene lookup returns CDR1 MGHRA and CDR2 YSYEKL. This CDR3 is 17 amino acids long. With 5 bases clipped from V and 6 bases from J, the junction kept 13 bases outside the gene matches. The CDR3 protein is CASSSILGQGMANEQFF. CDR3 nucleotide sequence: TGCGCCAGCAGCTCAATCTTGGGACAGGGGATGGCCAATGAGCAGTTCTTC.

The chain carries TRBV11-3 and TRBJ2-1; 10 nucleotides match TRBD1. V shed 5 bases and J 3 bases; nucleotides not matched to a gene: 4. Germline-derived CDR1 and CDR2 are SGHNT and YENEEA. CDR3 length equals 15 residues. Written as DNA, the CDR3 is TGTGCCAGCAGCAGGGGACAGGGGAACTACAATGAGCAGTTCTTC. This codes for CASSRGQGNYNEQFF.

A few counts support this clone. V is TRBV2 and J is TRBJ2-7; perhaps TRBD1 as D (5 bases). Germline V gene lookup returns CDR1 SNHLY and CDR2 FYNNEI. Trimming left V 5 bases short and J 1 base short, with 6 bases between. The CDR3 loop spans 12 amino acids. The CDR3 region is CASSPGSYEQYF. The CDR3 DNA is TGTGCCAGCAGTCCAGGGTCCTACGAGCAGTACTTC.

This clone was detected only once. The J gene is TRBJ2-3, the V gene TRBV4-3; D is undetermined. Germline assignment: CDR1 LGHNA and CDR2 YSLEER. The CDR3 loop spans 14 amino acids. V was cut by 2 bases and J by 4 bases, with 10 bases left in between. The CDR3 is CASSQLQYADTQYF. The CDR3 nucleotides are TGCGCCAGCAGCCAACTCCAGTATGCAGATACGCAGTATTTT.

The rearrangement links TRBV4-1 to TRBJ1-1; a weak D match, TRBD1 (6 bases). Per germline, CDR1 MGHRA and CDR2 YSYEKL. V was clipped by 1 base and J by 1 base, with 10 bases between them. The CDR3 extends over 15 amino acids. This CDR3 reads CASSQVGTRNTEAFF. As DNA, the CDR3 is TGCGCCAGCAGCCAAGTCGGGACACGGAACACTGAAGCTTTCTTT.

This clone was detected only once. The chain combines TRBV6-4 with TRBJ1-1, with TRBD1 identical over 9 bases. The V gene's germline CDR1 is MRHNA and CDR2 SNTAGT. V shed 6 bases and J 0 bases; nucleotides not matched to a gene: 8. This CDR3 contains 16 residues. The CDR3 bases are TGTGCCAGCAGGGAACAGGGGGCCCTTATGAACACTGAAGCTTTCTTT. Translating it yields CASREQGALMNTEAFF.

CDR3 amino acids: CASTRVRNTGELFF. The CDR3 coding sequence is TGTGCCAGCACTCGGGTGCGGAACACCGGGGAGCTGTTTTTT. The chain uses TRBV7-9 and TRBJ2-2; D gene ambiguous. Between the trimmed V and J ends, which lost 7 bases and 1 base, there was a span of 10 bases. There are 14 residues in the CDR3. Per the germline V gene, CDR1 is SEHNR and CDR2 is FQNEAQ (reference sequence).

V gene TRBV28 combines with J gene TRBJ2-7, with D unresolved. This CDR3 is 14 amino acids long. Germline CDR1 is MDHEN and CDR2 is SYDVKM. Trimming removed 7 bases from V and 0 bases from J, with 13 bases in between. The CDR3 DNA sequence: TGTGCCAGCACAGGATCCCCCAGCTCCTACGAGCAGTACGTC. Amino acids: CASTGSPSSYEQYV.

The V call is TRBV4-3, the J call TRBJ1-6, with TRBD1 matching 7 bases. Germline CDR1 and CDR2: LGHNA and YSLEER. Trimming cost V 0 bases and J 4 bases; bases outside gene matches: 3. This CDR3 comprises 16 residues. CDR3 nucleotides: TGCGCCAGCAGCCAAGACGGACAGGCGTATAATTCACCCCTCCACTTT. Translation gives CASSQDGQAYNSPLHF.

This clone showed up just once. The chain uses TRBV28 and TRBJ2-5; tentatively, D is TRBD2 (5 bases). V was pared by 3 bases and J by 1 base, with 18 bases between. CDR3 length: 17 amino acids. The germline V gene has CDR1 MDHEN and CDR2 SYDVKM. The CDR3 reads CASSFAIVASSQETQYF. The DNA of the CDR3 is TGTGCCAGCAGTTTTGCAATCGTGGCTAGCTCCCAAGAGACCCAGTACTTC.

The rearrangement uses TRBV4-2 and TRBJ2-7, with a possible D match to TRBD1 (5 bases). Germline V gives CDR1 LGHNA, CDR2 YNFKEQ. Trimming pared 0 bases from V and 1 base from J, leaving 10 bases between. This CDR3 has 15 residues. CDR3 loop: CASSQDVTGSYEQYF. The DNA for the CDR3 is TGTGCCAGCAGCCAAGATGTTACAGGATCCTACGAGCAGTACTTC.

The chain uses TRBV7-2 and TRBJ2-3; the match to TRBD2 covers 14 bases. The CDR3 length is 15 residues. Unmatched junction bases numbered 5, after V lost 6 bases and J lost 6 bases. Germline assignment: CDR1 SGHTA and CDR2 FQGNSA. The CDR3 nucleotides read TGTGCCAGCAGTTTGACTAGCGGGAGGGTTGATACGCAGTATTTT. Amino acid sequence: CASSLTSGRVDTQYF.

This chain links TRBV2 with TRBJ1-2; TRBD1 matches 10 bases. The V gene's germline CDR1 is SNHLY and CDR2 FYNNEI. Trimming removed 8 bases from V and 0 bases from J; junction bases left unmatched: 0. CDR3 length: 13 residues. The DNA of the CDR3 is TGTGCCAGCGGGACAGGGGCTAACTATGGCTACACCTTC. Its translation is CASGTGANYGYTF.

V is TRBV7-2 and J is TRBJ2-5, with 8 bases aligning to TRBD1. The CDR3 extends over 14 amino acids. Germline V gene lookup returns CDR1 SGHTA and CDR2 FQGNSA. Germline trimming cut 5 bases from V and 5 bases from J; bases unmatched to any gene: 7. The CDR3 DNA reads TGTGCCAGCAGCGCAGACAGGGGCCAGGAGACCCAGTACTTC. Translation gives CASSADRGQETQYF.

V usage is TRBV19 and J usage is TRBJ1-4; D gene ambiguous. The CDR3 has 13 residues. Germline V gene data show CDR1 as LNHDA and CDR2 as SQIVND (reference sequence). Trimming pared 7 bases from V and 8 bases from J, leaving 14 bases between. The CDR3 region has the DNA TGTGCCAGTACGCCGCGAGGGAACGAAAAACTGTTTTTT. As protein: CASTPRGNEKLFF.

The V and J genes are TRBV11-3 and TRBJ2-6, with D unclear. Between the trimmed V and J ends, which lost 5 bases and 2 bases, there was a span of 4 bases. Germline CDR1 and CDR2: SGHNT and YENEEA. There are 13 residues in the CDR3. The CDR3 loop is CASSPTGANVLTF. CDR3 nucleotides: TGTGCCAGCAGCCCTACTGGGGCCAACGTCCTGACTTTC. The whole variable domain, remainder taken from reference TRBV11-3 and TRBJ2-6, is EAGVVQSPRYKIIEKKQPVAFWCNPISGHNTLYWYLQNLGQGPELLIRYENEEAVDDSQLPKDRFSAERLKGVDSTLKIQPAELGDSAVYLCASSPTGANVLTFGAGSRLTVL.

The chain links TRBV10-3 to TRBJ2-5, with 9 bases identical to TRBD2. CDR1 and CDR2 from the germline V gene are ENHRY and SYGVKD. This CDR3 has 14 amino acids. The J segment lost 1 base and the V segment lost 6 bases, leaving 3 bases of the junction unmatched. Written as DNA, the CDR3 is TGTGCCATCAGCCCACTAGCGGGCCAAGAGACCCAGTACTTC. It is translated as CAISPLAGQETQYF.

The V call is TRBV6-2 or TRBV6-3, the J call TRBJ1-6; 11 nucleotides match TRBD1. Unmatched junction bases numbered 3, after V lost 5 bases and J lost 0 bases. The length of the CDR3 is 17 residues. Germline CDR1 and CDR2: MNHEY and SVGEGT. CDR3 DNA: TGTGCCAGCAGTCCCGGGACAGGGGGCTCCTATAATTCACCCCTCCACTTT. Its protein product is CASSPGTGGSYNSPLHF.

The V gene is TRBV5-1, the J gene TRBJ1-6; 7 bases fit TRBD1. The CDR3 loop spans 16 amino acids. The V segment lost 3 bases and the J segment 9 bases; nucleotides outside the gene matches: 12. Per the germline V gene, CDR1 is SGHRS and CDR2 is YFSETQ. The CDR3 region is CASSSRQGEEGSPLHF. CDR3 in DNA: TGCGCCAGCAGCTCCCGACAGGGTGAGGAAGGTTCACCCCTCCACTTT.